A single sample is the source of the 23 T cell receptor beta chains below, sequenced in a study of blood T cell repertoires in COVID-19. Sequencing used immunoSEQ multiplex PCR; TCRdb keeps in-frame clones, though not all of them. The profile covers under 200,000 clones, with 85% appearing a single time and 0.95% taken by the ten largest. Material: peripheral blood. The receptors here all came from a man in his sixties with COVID-19, enrolled during active disease.

The chain joins TRBV14 to TRBJ1-4, with a tentative D call TRBD1 (6 bases). Germline-derived CDR1 and CDR2 are SGHDN and FVKESK. There are 15 residues in the CDR3. The ends were cut back, 4 bases at V and 0 bases at J, with 9 bases in the middle. CDR3 sequence: CASSPRTATNEKLFF. The CDR3 coding sequence is TGTGCCAGCAGCCCCCGGACAGCAACTAATGAAAAACTGTTTTTT.

The table lists this clone with a count of one. The DNA for the CDR3 is TGCGCCAGCAGCCAAGTAAGGGGCGGAGCATTCACCGGGGAGCTGTTTTTT. This encodes CASSQVRGGAFTGELFF. This chain links TRBV4-1 with TRBJ2-2; perhaps TRBD1 as D (5 bases). V lost 1 base and J lost 4, with 16 bases in between. Germline values: CDR1 MGHRA, CDR2 YSYEKL. The CDR3 totals 17 residues.

J is TRBJ2-6 and V is TRBV6-2 or TRBV6-3; TRBD1 agrees at 7 bases. CDR3 length equals 17 residues. V gave up 0 bases and J gave up 0 bases; unmatched junction bases: 2. Germline lookup yields CDR1 MNHEY and CDR2 SVGEGT. As DNA, the CDR3 is TGTGCCAGCAGTTACTCGGGACAGACCTCTGGGGCCAACGTCCTGACTTTC. Its translation: CASSYSGQTSGANVLTF.

V usage is TRBV5-4 and J usage is TRBJ2-4, with D perhaps matching TRBD1 (5 bases). This CDR3 has 15 amino acids. Germline CDR1 and CDR2: SGHNT and YYREEE (reference sequence). V lost 4 bases and J 8 bases, leaving 19 bases between the germline ends. CDR3 coding DNA: TGTGCCAGCAGCCCTACCGATCAGGGAAGGGACATTCAGTACTTC. Translated: CASSPTDQGRDIQYF.

This chain connects TRBV5-1 to TRBJ1-2; 11 bases are shared with TRBD1. This CDR3 has 15 amino acids. The germline V gene encodes CDR1 SGHRS and CDR2 YFSETQ. V shed 7 bases, J shed 6 bases, and the junction held 11 bases outside the gene matches. CDR3 sequence: CASRRTGGAEDGYTF. In nucleotides, the CDR3 is TGCGCCAGCCGGAGGACAGGGGGCGCGGAGGATGGCTACACCTTC.

V and J are TRBV7-9 and TRBJ1-1; the D gene is possibly TRBD1 (5 bases). The length of the CDR3 is 13 residues. The V and J ends lost 6 bases and 1 base respectively, with 9 bases between them. Germline V CDR1 and CDR2: SEHNR, FQNEAQ (reference sequence). CDR3 amino acids: CASSRTRNTEAFF. The CDR3 region has the DNA TGTGCCAGCAGTCGGACAAGGAACACTGAAGCTTTCTTT.

This clone appeared once. This rearrangement joins TRBV7-9 to TRBJ1-2, with a weak D call TRBD1 (6 bases). This CDR3 has 15 residues. Germline loops: CDR1 SEHNR, CDR2 FQNEAQ (reference sequence). Trimming cost V 5 bases and J 4 bases, with 17 bases left between them. CDR3 amino acids: CASSVHRDQAYGYTF. The CDR3 nucleotides read TGTGCCAGCAGCGTCCACAGGGACCAGGCCTATGGCTACACCTTC.

This chain connects TRBV6-5 to TRBJ1-4, with D possibly matching TRBD1 (5 bases). V lost 8 bases to trimming and J lost 7 bases, with 20 bases between them. The CDR3 has 15 residues. Germline V gene sequence: CDR1 MNHEY, CDR2 SVGAGI. The CDR3 is CASCTLSQRGEKLFF. The DNA of the CDR3 is TGTGCCAGCTGCACCCTTTCTCAAAGGGGTGAAAAACTGTTTTTT.

The chain combines TRBV27 with TRBJ1-2; D is undetermined. The germline V and J ends were trimmed by 0 bases and 2 bases, with 10 bases remaining between them. Germline values: CDR1 MNHEY, CDR2 SMNVEV (reference sequence). The CDR3 runs to 15 residues. The CDR3 sequence: CASSLSYGMNYGYTF. As DNA, the CDR3 is TGTGCCAGCAGTTTATCGTACGGGATGAACTATGGCTACACCTTC.

The rearrangement links TRBV11-2 to TRBJ1-2; TRBD1 matches at 9 bases. The V gene end was trimmed by 7 bases and the J gene end by 4 bases; junction bases not matched to a gene: 7. Germline V gene lookup returns CDR1 SGHAT and CDR2 FQNNGV. The CDR3 consists of 14 residues. The CDR3 is CASTKDRGPYGYTF. CDR3 nucleotide sequence: TGTGCCAGCACCAAGGACAGGGGACCCTATGGCTACACCTTC. The complete variable domain, with remaining parts taken from reference TRBV11-2 and TRBJ1-2, reads EAGVAQSPRYKIIEKRQSVAFWCNPISGHATLYWYQQILGQGPKLLIQFQNNGVVDDSQLPKDRFSAERLKGVDSTLKIQPAKLEDSAVYLCASTKDRGPYGYTFGSGTRLTVV.

On this clone itself: The same CDR3 is also encoded by other DNA sequences in this sample. CDR3 in DNA: TGTGCCAGCTCACCAACGGGCACTGAAGCTTTCTTT. As protein: CASSPTGTEAFF. The chain recombines TRBV18 with TRBJ1-1, with D hard to call. CDR1 and CDR2 (germline): KGHSH, LQKENI. CDR3 size: 12 residues. Trimming removed 2 bases at V and 4 bases at J, with 5 bases between. Drawing the rest from reference TRBV18 and TRBJ1-1, the complete variable domain is NAGVMQNPRHLVRRRGQEARLRCSPMKGHSHVYWYRQLPEEGLKFMVYLQKENIIDESGMPKERFSAEFPKEGPSILRIQQVVRGDSAAYFCASSPTGTEAFFGQGTRLTVV.

The chain recombines TRBV27 with TRBJ2-7, with TRBD2 matching 11 bases. The V segment lost 3 bases and the J segment 0 bases; nucleotides outside the gene matches: 7. The CDR3 runs 17 residues. Per the germline V gene, CDR1 is MNHEY and CDR2 is SMNVEV (reference sequence). CDR3 amino acids: CASSFASGRLSSYEQYF. CDR3 in DNA: TGTGCCAGCAGTTTTGCTAGCGGGAGGCTTAGCTCCTACGAGCAGTACTTC.

The chain employs TRBV10-3 and TRBJ1-2; no clear D gene. V lost 2 bases and J lost 5, with 9 bases in between. CDR3 length equals 13 residues. Germline CDR1 and CDR2: ENHRY and SYGVKD. The CDR3 sequence is CAISETGMYGYTF. The DNA for the CDR3 is TGTGCCATCAGTGAGACGGGGATGTATGGCTACACCTTC.

The genes are TRBV6-6 and TRBJ1-4; no reliable D call. V lost 2 bases, J lost 0 bases, and 10 bases lay in between. From germline, CDR1 is MNHNY and CDR2 SVGAGI (reference sequence). This CDR3 has 16 amino acids. The CDR3 reads CASSYPDSATNEKLFF. In DNA, the CDR3 is TGTGCCAGCAGTTACCCTGACTCCGCAACTAATGAAAAACTGTTTTTT.

The chain joins TRBV7-9 to TRBJ1-2, with D uncertain. The CDR3 is 13 residues long. The germline gives CDR1 SEHNR, CDR2 FQNEAQ (reference sequence). Trimming stripped 3 bases from V and 8 bases from J, with 13 bases between. CDR3 DNA sequence: TGTGCCAGCAGCTTTTTTTCAGAAAACGGCTACACCTTC. Its translation is CASSFFSENGYTF.

The chain is built from TRBV18 and TRBJ1-5, with D perhaps matching TRBD1 (5 bases). The V and J ends lost 5 bases and 2 bases respectively, with 16 bases between them. Germline assignment: CDR1 KGHSH and CDR2 LQKENI. This CDR3 comprises 16 residues. CDR3 DNA sequence: TGTGCCAGCTCAATTGTGGGGGGAGGCGGCAATCAGCCCCAGCATTTT. Its protein product is CASSIVGGGGNQPQHF.

This clone was recorded only once. The rearrangement uses TRBV2 and TRBJ2-5; TRBD1 aligns across 9 bases. The CDR3 covers 15 residues. Germline assignment: CDR1 SNHLY and CDR2 FYNNEI. Unmatched junction bases numbered 10, after V lost 6 bases and J lost 5 bases. CDR3 bases: TGTGCCAGCAGACCCCCCGGGACAGGGTTGGAGACCCAGTACTTC. Translated, it gives CASRPPGTGLETQYF.

The chain employs TRBV3-1 (or the pseudogene TRBV3-2) and TRBJ1-5; 8 bases fit TRBD1. The trim removed 3 bases at V and 5 bases at J, leaving 9 bases unmatched. Germline V gene lookup returns CDR1 LGHDT and CDR2 YNNKEL (reference sequence). This CDR3 spans 16 amino acids. The CDR3, as DNA: TGTGCCAGCAGCCACTACTCGACAGGGGACGATCAGCCCCAGCATTTT. Protein sequence: CASSHYSTGDDQPQHF.

This chain joins TRBV25-1 and TRBJ2-7; 10 nucleotides line up with TRBD1. Trimming cost V 11 bases and J 6 bases; bases outside gene matches: 4. There are 11 residues in the CDR3. The germline V gene has CDR1 MGHDK and CDR2 SYGVNS. CDR3 amino acids: CAVGTGAEQYF. The CDR3 nucleotides read TGTGCCGTAGGGACAGGGGCCGAGCAGTACTTC.

V and J are TRBV19 and TRBJ1-1, with D tentatively TRBD1 (6 bases). This CDR3 region has 15 residues. V lost 0 bases, J lost 4 bases, and 12 bases lay in between. CDR1 LNHDA and CDR2 SQIVND come from the germline V gene (reference sequence). The DNA for the CDR3 is TGTGCCAGTAGTATAGATGGGCAGGGGCGCACTGAAGCTTTCTTT. Protein sequence: CASSIDGQGRTEAFF.

A single count supports this clone. The chain has TRBV28 and TRBJ2-4; TRBD2 is a possible D gene (5 bases). The CDR3 is made up of 14 amino acids. The V gene's germline CDR1 is MDHEN and CDR2 SYDVKM. V was pared by 6 bases and J by 7 bases, with 16 bases between. CDR3 protein: CASSPSKAANIQYF. CDR3 sequence (DNA): TGTGCCAGCAGCCCCTCCAAAGCGGCCAACATTCAGTACTTC.

The chain couples TRBV19 to TRBJ1-1, with unresolved D. The V end was cut by 8 bases, the J end by 4 bases, with 14 bases between. The CDR3 is made up of 13 amino acids. Germline CDR1 and CDR2: LNHDA and SQIVND (reference sequence). CDR3 DNA: TGTGCCAGTCAGCTTTGGGAGGGCACTGAAGCTTTCTTT. Its translation: CASQLWEGTEAFF.

This rearrangement joins TRBV5-6 to TRBJ1-5, with D perhaps TRBD1 (6 bases). V dropped 0 bases and J dropped 5 bases, with 9 bases sitting between them. CDR1 is SGHDT and CDR2 is YYEEEE in the germline V gene. CDR3 length: 14 residues. CDR3 sequence reads: CASSLVRGDQPQHF. The CDR3 DNA follows: TGTGCCAGCAGCTTGGTCAGGGGCGATCAGCCCCAGCATTTT.